The source of this TCR beta chain is a study of cytomegalovirus exposure and HLA in healthy donors. General observations from the study: Productive status was seen about 90% or about 30% of the time for most TCR beta V segments in an earlier analysis. In vitro testing confirmed a few CMV-associated chains as specific for CMV antigens.

V dropped 7 bases and J dropped 1 base, with 7 bases sitting between them. This CDR3 has 12 amino acids. Germline lookup yields CDR1 MNHNY and CDR2 SVGAGI (reference sequence). As concerns this clone: Its specificity is unknown.

Researchers ran the PCR with 60 Vbeta and 13 Jbeta primers. Profiling relied on immunoSEQ multiplex PCR, and the TCRdb table lists in-frame clones only, not all of them. The sample includes more than 95,000 clones, more than 70% seen only once; the top ten take less than 4.5%. The clonotype comes from a young man in good health and CMV-seronegative. Sequenced input: PBMCs. The chain carries TRBV6-6 and TRBJ2-5; D gene uncertain. This CDR3 reads CASKFSQETQYF. CDR3 in DNA: TGTGCCAGCAAATTCTCCCAAGAGACCCAGTACTTC.